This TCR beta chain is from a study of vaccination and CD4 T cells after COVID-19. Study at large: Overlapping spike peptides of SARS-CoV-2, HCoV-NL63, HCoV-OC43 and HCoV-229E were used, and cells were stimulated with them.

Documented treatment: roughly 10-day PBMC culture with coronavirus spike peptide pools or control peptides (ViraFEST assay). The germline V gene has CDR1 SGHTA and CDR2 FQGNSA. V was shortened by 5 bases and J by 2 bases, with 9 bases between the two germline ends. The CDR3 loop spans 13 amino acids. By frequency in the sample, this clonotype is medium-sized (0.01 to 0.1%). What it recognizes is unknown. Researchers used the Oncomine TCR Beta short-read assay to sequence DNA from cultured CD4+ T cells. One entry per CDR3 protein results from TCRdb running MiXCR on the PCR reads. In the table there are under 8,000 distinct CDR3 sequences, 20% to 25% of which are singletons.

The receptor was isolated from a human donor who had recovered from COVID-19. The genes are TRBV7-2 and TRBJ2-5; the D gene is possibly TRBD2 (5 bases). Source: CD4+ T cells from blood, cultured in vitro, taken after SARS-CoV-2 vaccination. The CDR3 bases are TGTGCCAGCAGCCGGGCGGGTCAAGAGACCCAGTACTTC. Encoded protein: CASSRAGQETQYF.